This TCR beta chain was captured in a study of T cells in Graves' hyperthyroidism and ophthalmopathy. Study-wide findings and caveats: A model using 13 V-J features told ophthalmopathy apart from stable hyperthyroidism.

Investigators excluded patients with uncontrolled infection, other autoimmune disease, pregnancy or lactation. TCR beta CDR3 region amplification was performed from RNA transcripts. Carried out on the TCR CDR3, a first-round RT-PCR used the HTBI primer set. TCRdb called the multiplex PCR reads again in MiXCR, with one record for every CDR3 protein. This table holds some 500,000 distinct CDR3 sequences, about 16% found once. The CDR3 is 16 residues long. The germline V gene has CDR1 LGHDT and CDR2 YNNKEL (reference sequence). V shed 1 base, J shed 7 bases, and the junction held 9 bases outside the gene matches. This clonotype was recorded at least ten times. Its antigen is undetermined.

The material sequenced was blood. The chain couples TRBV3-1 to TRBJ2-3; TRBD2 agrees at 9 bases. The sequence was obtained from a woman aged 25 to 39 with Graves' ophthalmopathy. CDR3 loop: CASSQGGSGRHYTQYF. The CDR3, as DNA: TGTGCCAGCAGCCAAGGTGGTAGCGGGAGACATTATACGCAGTATTTT.